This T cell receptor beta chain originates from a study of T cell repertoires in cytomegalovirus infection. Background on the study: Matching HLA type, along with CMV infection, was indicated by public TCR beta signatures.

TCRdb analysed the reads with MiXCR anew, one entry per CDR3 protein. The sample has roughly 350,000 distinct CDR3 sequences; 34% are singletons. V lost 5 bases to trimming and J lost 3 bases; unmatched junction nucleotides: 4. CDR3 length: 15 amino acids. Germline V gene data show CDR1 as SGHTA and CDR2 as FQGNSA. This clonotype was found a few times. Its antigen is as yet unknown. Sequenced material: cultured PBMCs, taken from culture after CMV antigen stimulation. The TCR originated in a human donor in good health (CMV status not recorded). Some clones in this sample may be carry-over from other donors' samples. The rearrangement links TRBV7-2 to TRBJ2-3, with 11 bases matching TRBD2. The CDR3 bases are TGTGCCAGCAGCCACTGGACTAGCGGGACAGATACGCAGTATTTT. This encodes CASSHWTSGTDTQYF.